The clone carrying this TCR beta chain was counted at least ten times. Its antigen is undetermined. V lost 2 bases, J lost 0 bases, and 10 bases stayed unmatched. The CDR3 is 19 residues long. Germline CDR1 is MGHRA and CDR2 is YSYEKL. With a J-beta primer mix and a sample-barcoded 5' primer, a second PCR ran 7 to 11 cycles. Each CDR3 protein is one row after TCRdb ran MiXCR on the 5' RACE reads. This table holds approximately 1,700,000 distinct CDR3 sequences, approximately 39% found once. The source of the sample is a study of blood T cells in healthy people across ages. Study as a whole: About one barcoded beta molecule per two T cells was captured by template switching.

General study points: Aged donors had fewer naive CD4+ cells and lower diversity than long-lived donors. Underestimates were what the diversity estimates from one million T cells were considered to be. The fall in TCR beta diversity per million T cells was roughly linear with age.

The receptor's source is a human donor in good health. The gene calls are TRBV4-1 and TRBJ2-6, with 7 bases that match TRBD1. Sequencing was performed on blood. The DNA of the CDR3 is TGCGCCAGCAGCCAATCCCGGGACAGTGACGTCTCTGGGGCCAACGTCCTGACTTTC. This codes for CASSQSRDSDVSGANVLTF.